This T cell receptor beta chain was profiled in a study of blood T cells in healthy people across ages (dated by TCRdb to between 2014 and 2016). The study in broad terms: In model experiments, roughly one uniquely barcoded TCR beta cDNA molecule per two T cells was captured by template switching. The donors were split into four age groups: young (average 16 years), middle-aged (39), aged (over 55) and long-lived (under 85). The study analyzed two additional independent replicas of 1 million unique cDNA reads from the same blood draw for two donors, one aged 18 to 29 and one aged 80 or older. Donors of different ages were randomly distributed across sequencing lanes to avoid experimental bias. Using deep sequencing normalized with unique cDNA molecular identifiers, the study measured how TCR beta repertoire diversity changes with age. Beyond this particular receptor, the publication reports: Because profiling used bulk unsorted PBMCs, naive and antigen-experienced compartments could not be compared conclusively. Compared with the aged group, the long-lived group had more naive CD4+ T cells, fewer expanded clones and increased TCR diversity, a pattern suggesting age selection. As age increased, observed TCR beta diversity per million T cells dropped in a roughly linear way, and a significant reduction was already evident by age 40. A strong correlation was found between observed TCR beta diversity and the percentage of naive T cells measured by flow cytometry. Estimates of total diversity based on one million sequenced T cells were regarded as lower bounds and as underestimates. Because the CMV infection status of the donors was unknown, age-related changes in expanded clonotypes may potentially have been confounded.

To prepare the library, 5' RACE was applied. The sample was run on an Illumina HiSeq 2500. A second PCR of about 7 to 12 cycles was run with a J-beta primer mix and a sample-barcoded 5' primer. A template-switch 5' adaptor carrying 12 random nucleotides introduced a unique molecular identifier onto each TCR beta cDNA molecule. At least 2.5 million CDR3-containing paired-end reads were obtained from each sample. First-strand cDNA synthesis was performed from all RNA using the Mint cDNA synthesis kit, with priming by a TRBC-specific oligonucleotide. All cDNA was treated with uracil-DNA glycosylase and then went through a first 18-cycle PCR with the universal primers M1SS and BC2_uni_R. In the source study's methods: For normalization, 1 million high-quality reads were randomly selected from each sample, with every read carrying a distinct molecular identifier. Instead of being binned into consensus sequences, reads that shared molecular identifiers were thrown out. MiTCR, run with a Q25 quality threshold and the strictest error-elimination algorithm, handled CDR3 identification, clonotype clustering and error correction. A nonparametric unseen species model using Euler transformation provided a lower-bound estimate of total TCR beta diversity. Using fastp at Q25 and MiXCR, TCRdb reprocessed the public reads and kept productive beta chains. Rows with one shared CDR3 protein collapse into an entry with the most common genes and DNA. The V and J calls and clone size are TCRdb's, not the authors'. For this sample there are more than 800,000 distinct CDR3 sequences; roughly 26% appear just once. Approximately 15% of the sample belongs to the ten largest clones.

Systemically healthy Caucasian individuals from Russia, about 38 in total and aged about 6 to 90 years, were included as donors. Each donor gave about 9.7 milliliters of peripheral blood, drawn into EDTA-treated Vacutainer tubes. Ficoll-Paque density-gradient centrifugation was used to isolate PBMCs, with at least 6 million per sample. Total RNA was extracted from PBMCs with Trizol reagent, with at least 6 micrograms obtained per sample. Naive CD45RAhigh/CD27high T cell percentages were measured by flow cytometry on a PBMC aliquot from every donor. The CDR3 covers 13 residues, taking in both the cysteine and the phenylalanine. Just CDR3 DNA is preserved here, 39 bases in frame from base 1. According to the germline V gene (reference sequence), CDR1 reads GTSNPN and CDR2 reads SVGIG. As regards this clonotype: Its antigen is currently not known. A much larger clone differs by one base, so this may be a read error.

This sequence originates from a woman of 80 years or more in good health. Input material: blood. The rearranged segments are TRBV30 and TRBJ2-5, with 7 junctional bases fitting TRBD1. The DNA end favors TRBJ2-1, so the J call may be wrong. The nucleotide sequence reads TGTGCCTGGAAGACAGGGACCCAAGAGACCCAGTTCTTC. Its coded protein is CAWKTGTQETQFF.